The 13 T cell receptor beta chains listed next were all sequenced from one sample in a study of CD4 and CD8 cells across lung adenocarcinoma regions (dated by TCRdb to the late 2010s). Receptors were amplified or captured by PCR. The listed sequencing device is HiSeq X Ten. Clones were called with MiXCR by TCRdb after fastp trimmed the public reads at Q25, and only in-frame beta chains were retained. For every CDR3 protein sequence, its rows merge into one entry that carries the most common genes and DNA. This sample has roughly 10,000 distinct CDR3 sequences in its table, and about 48% of those were observed once. Roughly a fifth of the sample is held by the ten biggest clonotypes. Specimen: CD4+ T cells from the center of a lung tumor. The meaning of the sample's cell subset or site label: tumor center region. These receptors were obtained from a male donor with lung adenocarcinoma. The CD4 and CD8 labels of this study may be unreliable.

The sample holds many counts of this clonotype. V is TRBV7-2 and J is TRBJ2-3; 8 bases align to TRBD2. Germline assignment: CDR1 SGHTA and CDR2 FQGNSA. The V gene end was trimmed by 5 bases and the J gene end by 3 bases; junction bases not matched to a gene: 10. The CDR3 extends over 16 amino acids. This CDR3 reads CASSNGGAALTDTQYF. DNA of the CDR3: TGTGCCAGCAGCAACGGGGGGGCCGCATTAACAGATACGCAGTATTTT.

The V call is TRBV25-1, the J call TRBJ2-5; 9 bases fit TRBD1. Judging by the DNA end, TRBJ2-7 fits better; the J call may be wrong. CDR1 is MGHDK, CDR2 SYGVNS, per germline. CDR3 length: 15 residues. CDR3 sequence reads: CASSARTGDPYEQYF. CDR3 nucleotide sequence: TGTGCCAGCAGTGCGAGGACAGGGGACCCCTACGAGCAGTACTTC.

By share, this clonotype counts as medium-sized. CDR3 nucleotide sequence: TGTGCCAGCAGTTGGAACTTAGGGGTAAGTTGGGCTACTGGCTATGGCTACACCTTC. It specifies CASSWNLGVSWATGYGYTF. This chain joins TRBV6-5 and TRBJ1-2; D perhaps matches TRBD1 (5 bases). The CDR3 runs to 19 residues. V was trimmed by 4 bases and J by 4 bases, leaving 28 bases between them. Germline CDR1 is MNHEY and CDR2 is SVGAGI.

Details on this clonotype: One end of the junction fails to match germline, which may point to a read error. V is TRBV6-1 and J is TRBJ2-3; 13 bases line up with TRBD2. From germline, CDR1 is MNHNS and CDR2 SASEGT. The CDR3 has 14 residues. The CDR3 DNA follows: TGTGCGGGCAGTGGGACTAGCGGGGAAGATACCCAGTATTTT. It specifies CAGSGTSGEDTQYF.

This clonotype rates as medium-sized (0.01 to 0.1%). Its ends do not fully match the called genes, so a read error is possible. The chain combines TRBV7-7 with TRBJ2-3, with D hard to call. In germline, CDR1 is SSHAT, CDR2 FNYEAQ (reference sequence). This CDR3 comprises 14 residues. In nucleotides, the CDR3 is TGTGCTAGCAGCTTACGAGAGCGTGCAGATACGCAGTATTTT. This gives the protein CASSLRERADTQYF.

Concerning this clonotype: One end of the junction is discordant with germline, which a read error may explain. This chain links TRBV6-1 with TRBJ2-3, with D possibly being TRBD1 or TRBD2 (5 bases each). The CDR3 is 15 residues long. Germline CDR1 MNHNS, CDR2 SASEGT. The CDR3 coding sequence is TGTGCCAGCGGCTCGGGGCTTTGCGCCAAAAACACGCAGTATTTC. Translating gives CASGSGLCAKNTQYF.

The J gene is TRBJ1-1, the V gene TRBV6-1; the match to TRBD1 covers 7 bases. V shed 0 bases and J 4 bases; nucleotides not matched to a gene: 8. The CDR3 sequence is 16 residues long. Germline V CDR1 and CDR2: MNHNS, SASEGT. The DNA for the CDR3 is TGTGCCAGCAGTGAAGCGCTTAGGGCAGGGGGCACTGAAGCTTTCTTT. Translated: CASSEALRAGGTEAFF.

In this sample, this clonotype is large. V is TRBV10-2 and J is TRBJ2-5, with 8 positions matching TRBD2. The DNA end lines up better with TRBJ2-7; the J call may be wrong. CDR3 length: 14 residues. The germline V gene encodes CDR1 WSHSY and CDR2 SAAADI. The CDR3 protein is CASRSGTRYYEQYF. The DNA of the CDR3 is TGCGCCAGCAGATCCGGGACTAGATACTACGAGCAGTACTTC.

In the case of this clonotype: One junction end disagrees with the germline gene, perhaps due to a read error. The chain recombines TRBV6-1 with TRBJ2-5; 9 bases fit TRBD2. Germline V gives CDR1 MNHNS, CDR2 SASEGT. This CDR3 contains 15 residues. As DNA, the CDR3 is TGTGCCAGGGGTGAGACGAGCGGGGGGCCAGAGACCCAGTACTTT. Translated, it gives CARGETSGGPETQYF.

This clonotype was seen many times. The rearrangement uses TRBV7-6 and TRBJ2-3; 7 nucleotides align to TRBD2. V lost 5 bases, J lost 4 bases, and 9 bases stayed unmatched. Germline values: CDR1 SGHVS, CDR2 FNYEAQ. The CDR3 contains 15 residues. The CDR3 nucleotides are TGTGCCAGCAGCCGACTAGCCGGAAGTCCAGATACGCAGTATTTT. Translation: CASSRLAGSPDTQYF. The full variable domain, rest sourced from reference TRBV7-6 and TRBJ2-3, is GAGVSQSPRYKVTKRGQDVALRCDPISGHVSLYWYRQALGQGPEFLTYFNYEAQQDKSGLPNDRFSAERPEGSISTLTIQRTEQRDSAMYRCASSRLAGSPDTQYFGPGTRLTVL.

This clonotype is a singleton in its sample. An end of the junction does not agree with germline; a read error may underlie this. The chain recombines TRBV6-8 with TRBJ2-3; tentatively, D is TRBD2 (7 bases). The germline CDR1 and CDR2 sequences are MNHGY and SAAAGT. The CDR3 length is 16 residues. CDR3 DNA: TGTGCCAGCGGGGGAGGGGGGGTTAGGGGCCAAGATACGCAGTATTTC. Encoded protein: CASGGGGVRGQDTQYF.

The chain carries TRBV27 and TRBJ1-2; D gene unclear. CDR1 MNHEY and CDR2 SMNVEV come from the germline V gene (reference sequence). This CDR3 contains 13 residues. The V gene lost 6 bases and the J gene lost 5 bases, with 13 bases spanning the gap. This CDR3 is CASRASLGYGYTF. In nucleotides, the CDR3 is TGTGCCAGCAGGGCGAGTCTTGGATATGGCTACACCTTC.

By proportion, this clonotype is medium-sized (0.01 to 0.1%). The chain employs TRBV10-1 and TRBJ2-5; 7 positions match TRBD1. Germline values: CDR1 WNHNN, CDR2 SYGVQD (reference sequence). The CDR3 has 13 amino acids. V dropped 5 bases and J dropped 9; count of bases not matched to a gene: 9. CDR3 bases: TGCGCCAGCAGTCAGGACAGGTTCGGGGCCCAGTACTTC. As protein: CASSQDRFGAQYF.